This T cell receptor beta chain was sequenced in a study of neurological immune-mediated disorders. 5'RACE with 10-nucleotide random UMIs generated the cDNA. Each CDR3 protein gets one entry after TCRdb re-called the 5' RACE reads with MiXCR. The repertoire holds roughly 98,000 distinct CDR3 sequences, with roughly 13% as singletons. This clonotype was recorded many times. The antigen is unknown. Trimming pared 4 bases from V and 5 bases from J, leaving 12 bases between. Germline lookup yields CDR1 SGHRS and CDR2 YFSETQ. The CDR3 is 14 amino acids. Sample time point: longitudinal time-point 2. Findings of the study overall: TCR clonal expansion peaked in HTLV-1-associated myelopathy patients and was lowest in multiple sclerosis patients. Private repertoires in all groups were suggested by the finding that expanded clones across subjects shared no CDR3 amino acid sequences.

Source material: PBMCs. This chain joins TRBV5-1 and TRBJ2-2; D is ambiguous. This clonotype was obtained from a female donor with HTLV-1-associated myelopathy (HAM/TSP). The CDR3 DNA reads as TGCGCCAGCAGCCGCGAACTGGATACCGGGGAGCTGTTTTTT. It encodes CASSRELDTGELFF.